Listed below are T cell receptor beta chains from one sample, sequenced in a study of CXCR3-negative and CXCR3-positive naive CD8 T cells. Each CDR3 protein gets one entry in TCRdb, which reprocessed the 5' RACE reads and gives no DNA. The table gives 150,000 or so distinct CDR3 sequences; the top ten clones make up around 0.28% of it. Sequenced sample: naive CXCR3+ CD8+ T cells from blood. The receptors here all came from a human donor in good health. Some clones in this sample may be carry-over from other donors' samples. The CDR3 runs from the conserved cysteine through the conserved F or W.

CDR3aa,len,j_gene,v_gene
CASREAGVYNEQFF,14,TRBJ2-1,TRBV6-2/TRBV6-3
CATSRVGRAGNEQFF,15,TRBJ2-1,TRBV15
CASSAGGGDTEAFF,14,TRBJ1-1,TRBV7-9
CASSPRGLAGVTAGTGELFF,20,TRBJ2-2,TRBV12-3/TRBV12-4
CASSSTGTGVYNEQFF,16,TRBJ2-1,TRBV7-9
CASSGTGIEQYF,12,TRBJ2-7,TRBV12-3/TRBV12-4
CSVWGIGAKNIQYF,14,TRBJ2-4,TRBV29-1
CSGKAGNQETQYF,13,TRBJ2-5,TRBV29-1
CASSLNSGAGHNEQFF,16,TRBJ2-1,TRBV7-3
CSGREGRVNEQFF,13,TRBJ2-1,TRBV29-1
CASSLIRLAGGILSYEQYF,19,TRBJ2-7,TRBV7-3
CASSPRSQASGKKTQYF,17,TRBJ2-5,TRBV7-6
CASLPGQGIYEQYF,14,TRBJ2-7,TRBV28
CAISESAESNQPQHF,15,TRBJ1-5,TRBV10-3
CASSFTAGILETQYF,15,TRBJ2-5,TRBV12-3/TRBV12-4
CASSQVGGGAYNKQFF,16,TRBJ2-1,TRBV14
CSAKGDNSHTEAFF,14,TRBJ1-1,TRBV20-1
CSARKTQDGREYYYGEQFF,19,TRBJ2-1,TRBV20-1
CSARVFTGSYEQYF,14,TRBJ2-7,TRBV20-1
CASSYEGTYEQYF,13,TRBJ2-7,TRBV6-5
CYDLLAVSNQPQHF,14,TRBJ1-5,TRBV20-1
CASSRVGDAPEQFF,14,TRBJ2-1,TRBV14